The sequence of this T cell receptor (beta chain) was determined in a study of shared clonotypes between healthy human individuals. Terminally differentiated effector memory CD45RA+ cells were left out of the naive CD8 fraction, which was CD45RO-negative and positively selected for CCR7. The data were produced by immunoSEQ multiplex PCR, yet TCRdb's version contains in-frame clones alone and is incomplete. The repertoire consists of millions of clones, with approximately 94% occurring once and the leading ten covering roughly 1%. This CDR3 comprises 16 residues. The source material was naive CD8+ T cells sorted from blood. This clonotype originated in a man aged 18 to 35 in good health. V gene TRBV21-1 combines with J gene TRBJ2-5; the D call of TRBD1 is as the table states it, not checked on the DNA. TRBV21-1 is deemed a pseudogene. The CDR3 region has the DNA TGTGCCAGCAGCTCTCGGACAGGGGAGCGCCGGGAGACCCAGTACTTC. The encoded protein is CASSSRTGERRETQYF.